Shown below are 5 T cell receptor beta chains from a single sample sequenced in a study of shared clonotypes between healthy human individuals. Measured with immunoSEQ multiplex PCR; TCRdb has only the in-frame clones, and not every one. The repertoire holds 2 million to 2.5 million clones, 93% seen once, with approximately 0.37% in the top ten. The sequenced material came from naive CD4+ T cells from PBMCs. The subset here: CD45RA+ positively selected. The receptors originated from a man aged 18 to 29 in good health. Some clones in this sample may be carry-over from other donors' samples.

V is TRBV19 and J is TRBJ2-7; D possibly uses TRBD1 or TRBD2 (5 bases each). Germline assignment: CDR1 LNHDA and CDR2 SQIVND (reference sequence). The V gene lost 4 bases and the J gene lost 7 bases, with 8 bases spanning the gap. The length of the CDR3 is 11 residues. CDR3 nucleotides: TGTGCCAGTAGTACTTGGGGGGAGCAGTACTTC. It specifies CASSTWGEQYF.

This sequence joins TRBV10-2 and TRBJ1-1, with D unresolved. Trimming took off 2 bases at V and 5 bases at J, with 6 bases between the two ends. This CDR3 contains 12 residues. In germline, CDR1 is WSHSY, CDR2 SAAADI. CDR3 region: CASSEPRTEAFF. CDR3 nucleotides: TGCGCCAGCAGTGAGCCACGTACTGAAGCTTTCTTT.

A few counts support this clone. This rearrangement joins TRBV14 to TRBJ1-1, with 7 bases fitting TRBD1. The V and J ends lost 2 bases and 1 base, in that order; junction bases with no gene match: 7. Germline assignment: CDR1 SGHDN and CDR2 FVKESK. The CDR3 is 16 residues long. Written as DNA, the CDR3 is TGTGCCAGCAGCCAACGGACAGGTCAGGGGAACACTGAAGCTTTCTTT. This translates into CASSQRTGQGNTEAFF.

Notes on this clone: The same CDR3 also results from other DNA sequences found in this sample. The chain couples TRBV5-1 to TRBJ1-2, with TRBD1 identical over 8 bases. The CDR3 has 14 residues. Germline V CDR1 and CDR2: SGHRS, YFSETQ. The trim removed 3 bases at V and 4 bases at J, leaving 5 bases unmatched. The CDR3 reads CASSSGQGSYGYTF. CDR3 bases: TGCGCCAGCAGCTCAGGACAGGGATCCTATGGCTACACCTTC.

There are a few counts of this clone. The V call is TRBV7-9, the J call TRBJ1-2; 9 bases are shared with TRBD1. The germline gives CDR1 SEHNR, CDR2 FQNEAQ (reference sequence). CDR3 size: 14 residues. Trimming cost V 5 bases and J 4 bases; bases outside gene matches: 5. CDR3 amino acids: CASSPRDRAYGYTF. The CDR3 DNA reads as TGTGCCAGCAGCCCCCGGGACAGGGCCTATGGCTACACCTTC. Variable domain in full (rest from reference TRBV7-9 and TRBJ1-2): DTGVSQNPRHKITKRGQNVTFRCDPISEHNRLYWYRQTLGQGPEFLTYFQNEAQLEKSRLLSDRFSAERPKGSFSTLEIQRTEQGDSAMYLCASSPRDRAYGYTFGSGTRLTVV.